The T cell receptor (beta chain) described here comes from a study of cytomegalovirus exposure and HLA in healthy donors. PCR used 60 Vbeta primers and 13 Jbeta primers. Here immunoSEQ multiplex PCR was the method, and the copy in TCRdb shows in-frame clones only, minus some. Here the sample spans 180,000 or so clones, roughly a tenth being singletons. The CDR3 runs 14 residues. The V gene end was trimmed by 0 bases and the J gene end by 6 bases; junction bases not matched to a gene: 6. The V gene's germline CDR1 is SGHKS and CDR2 YYEKEE (reference sequence). The chain combines TRBV5-5 with TRBJ2-7, with 7 bases lining up with TRBD1. The receptor was isolated from a woman aged 25-40 years in good health and CMV-seropositive. The sequenced sample consisted of PBMCs. CDR3 DNA sequence: TGTGCCAGCAGCTTGGATTGGGCAGGGGGCGAGCAGTACTTC. Its protein product is CASSLDWAGGEQYF.